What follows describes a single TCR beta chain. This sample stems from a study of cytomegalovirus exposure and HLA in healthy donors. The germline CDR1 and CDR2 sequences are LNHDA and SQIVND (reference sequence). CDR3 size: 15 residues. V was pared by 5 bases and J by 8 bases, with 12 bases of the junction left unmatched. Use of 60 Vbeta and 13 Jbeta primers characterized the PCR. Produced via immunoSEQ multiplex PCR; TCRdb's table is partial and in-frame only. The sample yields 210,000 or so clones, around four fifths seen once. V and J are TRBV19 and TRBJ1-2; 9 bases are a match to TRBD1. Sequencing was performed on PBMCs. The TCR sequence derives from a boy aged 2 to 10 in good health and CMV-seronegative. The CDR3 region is CASSDRTGTGLGYTF. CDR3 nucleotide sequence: TGTGCCAGTAGTGACCGCACCGGGACAGGGTTAGGCTACACCTTC.